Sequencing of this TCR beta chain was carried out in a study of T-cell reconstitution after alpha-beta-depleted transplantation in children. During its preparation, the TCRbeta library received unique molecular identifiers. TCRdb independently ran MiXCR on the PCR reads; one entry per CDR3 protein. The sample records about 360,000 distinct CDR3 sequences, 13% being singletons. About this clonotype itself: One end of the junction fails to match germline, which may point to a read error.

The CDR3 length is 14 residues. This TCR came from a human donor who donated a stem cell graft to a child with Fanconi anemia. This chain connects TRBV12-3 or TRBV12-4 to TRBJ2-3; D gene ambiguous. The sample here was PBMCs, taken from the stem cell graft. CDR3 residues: CASSLVGNPDTRYF. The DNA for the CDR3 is TGTGCCAGCAGTTTGGTAGGAAACCCAGATACGCGGTATTTT.